This T cell receptor (beta chain) comes out of a study of Ad26.COV2.S vaccination and SARS-CoV-2 variants. Looked up from germline, CDR1 is SGHNT and CDR2 is YYREEE (reference sequence). Trimming cost V 4 bases and J 4 bases; bases outside gene matches: 7. The CDR3 runs to 15 residues. This table comes from immunoSEQ multiplex PCR, and its TCRdb copy is limited to in-frame clones, with some not included. Of roughly 300,000 clones detected, about 87% appear once; the ten largest clones hold 6.4%. Documented treatment: about 20 received Ad26.COV2.S at low or high dose, single or two shots; several received placebo; per-sample allocation not given. Specimen acquisition occurred on day 63 following the initial vaccine or placebo injection.

The rearrangement links TRBV5-4 to TRBJ1-1, with 10 bases aligning to TRBD1. The source is a person aged 18 to 59 who received the Ad26.COV2.S COVID-19 vaccine or a placebo. The starting material was peripheral blood, obtained in a trial of Ad26.COV2.S vaccine versus placebo. The CDR3 sequence is CASSLKGQGLTEAFF. The CDR3 DNA is TGTGCCAGCAGCCTCAAGGGACAGGGGCTCACTGAAGCTTTCTTT.